The source of this T cell receptor beta chain is a study of brain metastases from non-small cell lung cancer. Profiled with immunoSEQ multiplex PCR; TCRdb holds only in-frame clones, not every one. The table lists thousands of clones, 70% to 90% of them singletons. CDR3 length: 18 residues. The V end lost 5 bases, the J end lost 3 bases, and 23 bases lay between the germline ends. The germline V gene encodes CDR1 GTSNPN and CDR2 SVGIG (reference sequence). The sequenced sample consisted of tumor-adjacent normal tissue. The chain combines TRBV30 with TRBJ2-6, with a possible D match to TRBD2 (6 bases). The receptor's source is a donor at least 40 years old with non-small cell lung cancer. CDR3 residues: CAWSRLRGTGGGANVLTF. For the CDR3, the DNA is TGTGCCTGGTCTCGGTTGCGGGGAACTGGGGGTGGGGCCAACGTCCTGACTTTC.